A selection of T cell receptor beta chains follows, all from one sample in a study of blood T cells in healthy people across ages. TCRdb re-called the 5' RACE reads with MiXCR, one entry per CDR3 protein. The table includes 790,000 or so distinct CDR3 sequences, roughly three fifths detected once. The sequenced sample consisted of blood. Every receptor here comes from a middle-aged man in good health. Each CDR3 is given with its conserved first and last residue. D genes are given only for firm matches. Clone size appears in some rows only: once, few, many, or a class for an expanded clone.

cdr3_nt cdr3_aa clone_size j_call cdr3_length d_call v_call
TGCGCCAGCAGCTTGAATTTATGGACTAGCGGGGGGTTCTCCTACGAGCAGTACTTC CASSLNLWTSGGFSYEQYF - TRBJ2-7 19 TRBD2 TRBV5-1
TGTGCCAGCAGCTTGCTCCCCACAGTTCCAGCCTCTGGGGCCAACGTCCTGACTTTC CASSLLPTVPASGANVLTF few TRBJ2-6 19 - TRBV5-5
TGCGCCAGCAGCGCCACCGTGGATACGCAGTATTTT CASSATVDTQYF - TRBJ2-3 12 - TRBV5-1
TGTGCCAGCAGTTTAGTAGTACAGGGGCTGAGTGGCTACACCTTC CASSLVVQGLSGYTF - TRBJ1-2 15 TRBD1 TRBV12-3/TRBV12-4
TGTGCCAGCAGTCCCCATTGGGCGGGAGGGCCCTACGAGCAGTACTTC CASSPHWAGGPYEQYF - TRBJ2-7 16 TRBD2 TRBV28
TGTGCCAGCAGTCTAACGGATAACACCGGGGAGCTGTTTTTT CASSLTDNTGELFF few TRBJ2-2 14 - TRBV2
TGTGCCAGCAGCGTAGGGGTTAGCGGGGGGGCCGGCTCCTACAATGAGCAGTTCTTC CASSVGVSGGAGSYNEQFF once TRBJ2-1 19 TRBD2 TRBV9
TGCGCCAGCAGCTTCGGGGGCATCACTAATGAAAAACTGTTTTTT CASSFGGITNEKLFF once TRBJ1-4 15 - TRBV5-1
TGCGCCAGCAGCCCGGACTCGAGGCCCAATGAGCAGTTCTTC CASSPDSRPNEQFF few TRBJ2-1 14 - TRBV4-3
TGCAGCGTTGATTCTCGCGAAACGAACACCGGGGAGCTGTTTTTT CSVDSRETNTGELFF - TRBJ2-2 15 - TRBV29-1
TGTGCCAGCTCCCAATGGGCAGGGGGAACTGAAGCTTTCTTT CASSQWAGGTEAFF - TRBJ1-1 14 TRBD1 TRBV7-9
TGTGCCAGCAGAGCCGTAGGGTTTCAAGAGACCCAGTACTTC CASRAVGFQETQYF - TRBJ2-5 14 - TRBV28
TGTGCCAGCTCTACCGGGATTTTAAATGAGCAGTTCTTC CASSTGILNEQFF - TRBJ2-1 13 - TRBV18
TGTGCCAGCAGTGAGAAGACAGGGGGCTCCACTGAAGCTTTCTTT CASSEKTGGSTEAFF - TRBJ1-1 15 TRBD1 TRBV6-4
TGCGCCAGCAGCCTCGAGTCTGCAGGTAGCACAGATACGCAGTATTTT CASSLESAGSTDTQYF - TRBJ2-3 16 - TRBV5-1
TGTGCCAGCAGCCCACGACAGGGTATCTACGAGCAGTACTTC CASSPRQGIYEQYF - TRBJ2-7 14 TRBD1 TRBV3-1
TGTGCCAGCAGCAAATGGGCAGAGTACTTC CASSKWAEYF - TRBJ2-4 10 - TRBV21-1
TGTGCCAGCAGCTCGTCCCGGGACAGGGGGTACGAGCAGTACTTC CASSSSRDRGYEQYF - TRBJ2-7 15 TRBD1 TRBV7-9
TGTGCCCGCAGTCGGGACGGAGCCTACGAGCAGTACTTC CARSRDGAYEQYF - TRBJ2-7 13 - TRBV12-3/TRBV12-4
TGTGCCAGCAGCCCTATAGTTTTCGGGTCGATGCTGCCAGATACGCAGTATTTT CASSPIVFGSMLPDTQYF few TRBJ2-3 18 - TRBV27
TGTGCCAGCAGTGCCCCGGGGTGGGCCAACGTCCTGACTTTC CASSAPGWANVLTF - TRBJ2-6 14 - TRBV28
TGTGCCATCAGGGAGGGACCGTCAGTCCCCACAGATACGCAGTATTTT CAIREGPSVPTDTQYF - TRBJ2-3 16 - TRBV10-3
TGTGCCAGCAGTCACCCGGGACTAGCGGGAGTAGATACGCAGTATTTT CASSHPGLAGVDTQYF - TRBJ2-3 16 TRBD2 TRBV12-3/TRBV12-4
TGCAGTGCCACCAGCATTGCGCGGAGCACAGATACGCAGTATTTT CSATSIARSTDTQYF - TRBJ2-3 15 - TRBV20-1
TGTGCCAGCAGCCGAGGACAGATCCTCTCTGGGGCCAACGTCCTGACTTTC CASSRGQILSGANVLTF - TRBJ2-6 17 - TRBV3-1
TGCAGCGCTCGACCAGGGGGGGCGAACACCGGGGAGCTGTTTTTT CSARPGGANTGELFF - TRBJ2-2 15 - TRBV29-1
TGTGCCAGCAGTTACTCTCGTCGAAACATTCAGTACTTC CASSYSRRNIQYF - TRBJ2-4 13 - TRBV6-5
TGCGCCAGCAGCCAAGATGTTGGGCTAGCGAGGGCGACCCAGTACTTC CASSQDVGLARATQYF - TRBJ2-5 16 - TRBV4-3
TGTGCCAGCAGCCAATGGGACGCCGGGGTGGGTGAGCAGTTCTTC CASSQWDAGVGEQFF - TRBJ2-1 15 - TRBV14
TGCGCCAGCAGGATGTCGGAGACCCAGTACTTC CASRMSETQYF few TRBJ2-5 11 - TRBV5-1
TGCGCCAGCAGCCAAGATAATGGTGCTAGCGGTAGCTCCTACGAGCAGTACTTC CASSQDNGASGSSYEQYF few TRBJ2-7 18 TRBD2 TRBV4-3
TGCGCCAGCAGCCAAGAGCCGGGCTATACCTACGAGCAGTACTTC CASSQEPGYTYEQYF - TRBJ2-7 15 - TRBV4-3
TGTGCCAGCCGTACCCAGTCTATTCGGACTAGCGGGAGCACAGATACGCAGTATTTT CASRTQSIRTSGSTDTQYF - TRBJ2-3 19 TRBD2 TRBV6-2/TRBV6-3
TGCAGTGCTAGAGATAATCCGGGAGCCACGTACAATGAGCAGTTCTTC CSARDNPGATYNEQFF - TRBJ2-1 16 - TRBV20-1
TGTGCCAGCAGCTTGGGCCAGGCGAGCCCCTATGGCTACACCTTC CASSLGQASPYGYTF few TRBJ1-2 15 - TRBV5-5
TGTGCTAGCAGCCAACGATCTAGCGGGGGGGCCGGGGAGACCCAGTACTTC CASSQRSSGGAGETQYF - TRBJ2-5 17 TRBD2 TRBV7-7
TGTGCCAGCTGCCATCAAGCGGACCCTAGCACAGATACGCAGTATTTT CASCHQADPSTDTQYF - TRBJ2-3 16 - TRBV7-2
TGCGCCAGCAGTTCGGCGGGGGACTCTGAAGCTTTCTTT CASSSAGDSEAFF - TRBJ1-1 13 - TRBV5-1
TGTGCCAGCAGTTTATTTGCAGGTACAGGAAACATTCAGTACTTC CASSLFAGTGNIQYF - TRBJ2-4 15 - TRBV27
TGTGCCAGTTGGGAGGGGCTAGCGGGAGTGCAGTTCTTC CASWEGLAGVQFF - TRBJ2-1 13 TRBD2 TRBV12-3/TRBV12-4
TGTGCCAGCAGTGAATCGGGTCGATCGGGTTCACCCCTCCACTTT CASSESGRSGSPLHF - TRBJ1-6 15 - TRBV6-1
TGTGCCAGCACCGGACAGGTCTCGAACACCGGGGAGCTGTTTTTT CASTGQVSNTGELFF - TRBJ2-2 15 TRBD1 TRBV2
TGCGCCAGCAGTGAAGCCGCGGGCGGGTACCAAGAGACCCAGTACTTC CASSEAAGGYQETQYF - TRBJ2-5 16 - TRBV10-2
TGTGCCAGCAGCTTAAACACAGGGGTCGGGAATGAGCAGTTCTTC CASSLNTGVGNEQFF few TRBJ2-1 15 TRBD1 TRBV7-2
TGTGCCAGCAGCTTAAGCGGTACGAACAATGAGCAGTTCTTC CASSLSGTNNEQFF - TRBJ2-1 14 - TRBV11-2
TGCGCCAGCAGCCAAGAGACCCTACGCACAGATACGCAGTATTTT CASSQETLRTDTQYF - TRBJ2-3 15 - TRBV4-3
TGTGCCAGCAGGACTGACCTCAATGAGCAGTTCTTC CASRTDLNEQFF - TRBJ2-1 12 - TRBV6-2/TRBV6-3
TGTGCCAGCAGCTACGGACAGAGTTTAAACTATGGCTACACCTTC CASSYGQSLNYGYTF - TRBJ1-2 15 - TRBV5-6
TGCGCCAGCAGCTTGGCTAGCGGGGGGCGCACAGATACGCAGTATTTT CASSLASGGRTDTQYF - TRBJ2-3 16 TRBD2 TRBV5-1
TGTGCCAGCAGCTTAACTGGGCGGGTCTCCTACAATGAGCAGTTCTTC CASSLTGRVSYNEQFF - TRBJ2-1 16 - TRBV7-3
TGTGCCAGCAGTGATCGAGCGGGACAAATCCTGGACACAGATACGCAGTATTTT CASSDRAGQILDTDTQYF once TRBJ2-3 18 - TRBV12-3/TRBV12-4
TGTGCCAGCAGTTACTCGGTGGCGGACAGGTCAGGGAGTCAGCCCCGGCATTTT CASSYSVADRSGSQPRHF - TRBJ1-5 18 TRBD1 TRBV6-5
TGTGCCAGCAGTCTAATAGGGGGTGAGCAGTTCTTC CASSLIGGEQFF - TRBJ2-1 12 - TRBV12-3/TRBV12-4
TGTGCCAGCAGCTTAGCGAGGCCCGGGACTAGCGGCTTCCAAGAGACCCAGTACTTC CASSLARPGTSGFQETQYF - TRBJ2-5 19 TRBD2 TRBV11-1
TGTGCCAGCAGCCATGGGCGCAGGATTAGCACAGATACGCAGTATTTT CASSHGRRISTDTQYF few TRBJ2-3 16 - TRBV7-3